What follows is one T cell receptor (beta chain) and its context. The data were obtained in a study of control samples from healthy donors and cancer patients. Repertoires were generated with immunoSEQ multiplex PCR, while TCRdb's copy carries only in-frame clones and drops some. Here the sample spans more than 95,000 clones, 87% being singletons. The sequenced material came from blood. The sequence came from a man in his sixties in good health.

CDR3 bases: TGTGCCACCAGTCCCGGACACGGATCCTATGGCTACACCTTC. This translates into CATSPGHGSYGYTF. The gene calls are TRBV24-1 and TRBJ1-2; tentatively, D is TRBD1 (5 bases). CDR1 and CDR2 (germline): KGHDR, SFDVKD. The CDR3 is made up of 14 amino acids. V lost 6 bases to trimming and J lost 4 bases, with 14 bases between them.